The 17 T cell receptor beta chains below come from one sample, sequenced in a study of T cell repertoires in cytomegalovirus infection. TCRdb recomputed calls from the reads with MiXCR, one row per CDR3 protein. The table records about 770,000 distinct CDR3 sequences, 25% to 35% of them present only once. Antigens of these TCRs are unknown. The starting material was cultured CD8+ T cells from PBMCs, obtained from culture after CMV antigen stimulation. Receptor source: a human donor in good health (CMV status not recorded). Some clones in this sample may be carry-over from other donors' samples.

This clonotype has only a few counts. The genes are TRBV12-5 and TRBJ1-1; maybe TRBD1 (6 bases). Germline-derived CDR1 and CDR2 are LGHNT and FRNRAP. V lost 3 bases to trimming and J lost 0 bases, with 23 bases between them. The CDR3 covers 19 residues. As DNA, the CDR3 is TGTGCTAGTGGTTTTGGAACAGGGCCCTGGGGAGGTTTGAACACTGAAGCTTTCTTT. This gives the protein CASGFGTGPWGGLNTEAFF. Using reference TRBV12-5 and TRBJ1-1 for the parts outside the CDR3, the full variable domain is DARVTQTPRHKVTEMGQEVTMRCQPILGHNTVFWYRQTMMQGLELLAYFRNRAPLDDSGMPKDRFSAEMPDATLATLKIQPSEPRDSAVYFCASGFGTGPWGGLNTEAFFGQGTRLTVV.

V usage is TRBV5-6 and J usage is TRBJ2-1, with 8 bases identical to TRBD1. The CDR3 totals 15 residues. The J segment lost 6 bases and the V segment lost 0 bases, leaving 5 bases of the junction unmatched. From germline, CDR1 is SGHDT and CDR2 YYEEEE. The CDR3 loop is CASSLDRGYRNEQFF. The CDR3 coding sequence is TGTGCCAGCAGCTTGGACAGGGGGTATCGCAATGAGCAGTTCTTC.

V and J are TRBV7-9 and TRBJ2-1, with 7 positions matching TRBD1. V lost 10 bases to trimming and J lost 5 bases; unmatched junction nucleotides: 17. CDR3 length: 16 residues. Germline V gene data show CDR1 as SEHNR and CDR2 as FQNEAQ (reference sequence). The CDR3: CAITELDRSYHNEQFF. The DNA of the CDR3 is TGTGCCATTACTGAGTTGGACAGGAGCTATCACAATGAGCAGTTCTTC.

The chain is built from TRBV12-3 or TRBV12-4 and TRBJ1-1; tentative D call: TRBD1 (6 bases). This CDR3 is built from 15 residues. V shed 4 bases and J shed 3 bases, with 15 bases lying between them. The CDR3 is CASSYPRQAYTEAFF. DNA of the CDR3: TGTGCCAGCAGTTACCCACGACAGGCATACACTGAAGCTTTCTTT.

CDR3 coding DNA: TGTGCCAGCAGTCTTCTCGGACTAGCGGGGTTCGCCGAGACCCAGTACTTC. It specifies CASSLLGLAGFAETQYF. The V call is TRBV27, the J call TRBJ2-5; TRBD2 matches 12 bases. V lost 5 bases, J lost 5 bases, and 12 bases stayed unmatched. The CDR3 extends over 17 amino acids. Germline CDR1 and CDR2: MNHEY and SMNVEV (reference sequence).

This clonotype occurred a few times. CDR3 DNA sequence: TGTGCCAGCAGCCCCTCCGGGACTAGCGGTTACAATGAGCAGTTCTTC. Its protein is CASSPSGTSGYNEQFF. The genes are TRBV12-3 or TRBV12-4 and TRBJ2-1; 11 nucleotides line up with TRBD2. The CDR3 sequence is 16 residues long. The V gene end was trimmed by 6 bases and the J gene end by 4 bases; junction bases not matched to a gene: 8.

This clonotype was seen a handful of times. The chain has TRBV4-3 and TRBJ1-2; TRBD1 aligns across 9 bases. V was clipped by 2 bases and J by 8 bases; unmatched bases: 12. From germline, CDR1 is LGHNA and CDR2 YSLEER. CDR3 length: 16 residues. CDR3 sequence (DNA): TGCGCCAGCAGCCAATTTCGGGACAGGGAAGCAAGGGGCTACACCTTC. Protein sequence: CASSQFRDREARGYTF.

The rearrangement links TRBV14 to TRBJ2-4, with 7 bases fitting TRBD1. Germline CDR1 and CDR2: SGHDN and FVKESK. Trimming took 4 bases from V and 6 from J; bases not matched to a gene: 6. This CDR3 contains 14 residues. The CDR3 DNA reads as TGTGCCAGCAGCCGCACCGGGACAGCAAACATTCAGTACTTC. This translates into CASSRTGTANIQYF.

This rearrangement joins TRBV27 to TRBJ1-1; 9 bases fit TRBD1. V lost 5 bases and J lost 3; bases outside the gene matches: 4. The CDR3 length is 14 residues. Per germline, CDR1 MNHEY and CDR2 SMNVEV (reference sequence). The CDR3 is CASSNRGPDTEAFF. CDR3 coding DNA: TGTGCCAGCAGTAACAGGGGGCCTGACACTGAAGCTTTCTTT.

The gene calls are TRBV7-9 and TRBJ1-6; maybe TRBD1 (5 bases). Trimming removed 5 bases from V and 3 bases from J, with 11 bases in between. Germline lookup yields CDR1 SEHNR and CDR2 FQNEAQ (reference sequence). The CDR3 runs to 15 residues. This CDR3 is CASSARDGYNSPLHF. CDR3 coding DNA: TGTGCCAGCAGCGCCCGGGACGGCTATAATTCACCCCTCCACTTT.

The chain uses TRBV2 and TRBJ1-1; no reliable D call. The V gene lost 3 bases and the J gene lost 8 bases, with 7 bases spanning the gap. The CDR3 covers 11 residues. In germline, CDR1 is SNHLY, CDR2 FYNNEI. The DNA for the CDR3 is TGTGCCAGCAGTGAGAAGAAGGAAGCTTTCTTT. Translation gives CASSEKKEAFF.

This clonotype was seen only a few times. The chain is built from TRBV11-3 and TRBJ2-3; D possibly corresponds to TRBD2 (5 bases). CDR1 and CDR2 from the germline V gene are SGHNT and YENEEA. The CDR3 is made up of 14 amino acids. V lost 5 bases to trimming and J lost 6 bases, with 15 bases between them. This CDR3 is CASSPRGNHDTQYF. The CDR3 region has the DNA TGTGCCAGCAGCCCCCGGGGAAACCACGATACGCAGTATTTT.

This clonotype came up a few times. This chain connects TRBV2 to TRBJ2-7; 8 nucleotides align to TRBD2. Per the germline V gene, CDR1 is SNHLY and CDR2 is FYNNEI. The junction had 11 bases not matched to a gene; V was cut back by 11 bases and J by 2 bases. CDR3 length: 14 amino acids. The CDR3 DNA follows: TGTGCCCCCCAACGGGAGGGAATTCCCTACGAGCAGTACTTC. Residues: CAPQREGIPYEQYF.

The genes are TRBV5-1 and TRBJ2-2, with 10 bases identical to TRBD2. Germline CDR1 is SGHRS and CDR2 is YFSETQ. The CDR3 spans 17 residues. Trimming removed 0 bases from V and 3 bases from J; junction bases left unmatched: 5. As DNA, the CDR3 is TGCGCCAGCAGCTTGGCCTTAGGACTAGCGGACACCGGGGAGCTGTTTTTT. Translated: CASSLALGLADTGELFF. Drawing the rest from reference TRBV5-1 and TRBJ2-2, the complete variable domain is KAGVTQTPRYLIKTRGQQVTLSCSPISGHRSVSWYQQTPGQGLQFLFEYFSETQRNKGNFPGRFSGRQFSNSRSEMNVSTLELGDSALYLCASSLALGLADTGELFFGEGSRLTVL.

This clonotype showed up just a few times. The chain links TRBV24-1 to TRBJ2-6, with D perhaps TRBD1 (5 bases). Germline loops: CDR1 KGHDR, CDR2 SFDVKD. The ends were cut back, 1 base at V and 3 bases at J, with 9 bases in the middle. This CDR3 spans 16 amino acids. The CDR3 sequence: CATSDFQGSGANVLTF. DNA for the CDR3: TGTGCCACCAGTGATTTCCAGGGAAGTGGGGCCAACGTCCTGACTTTC.

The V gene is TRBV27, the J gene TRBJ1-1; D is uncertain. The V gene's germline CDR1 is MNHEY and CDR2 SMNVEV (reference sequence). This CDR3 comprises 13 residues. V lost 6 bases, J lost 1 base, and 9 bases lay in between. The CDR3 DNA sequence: TGTGCCAGCAGCGAAAGATGGAACACTGAAGCTTTCTTT. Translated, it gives CASSERWNTEAFF.

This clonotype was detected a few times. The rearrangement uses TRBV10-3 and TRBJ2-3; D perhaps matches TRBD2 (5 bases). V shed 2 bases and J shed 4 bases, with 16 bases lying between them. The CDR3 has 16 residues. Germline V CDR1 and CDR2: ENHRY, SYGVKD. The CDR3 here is CAISEALESGPDTQYF. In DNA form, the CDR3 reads TGTGCCATCAGTGAGGCACTAGAGTCGGGCCCAGATACGCAGTATTTT.